The text below deals with one T cell receptor beta chain. The antigen is not known. This sample is drawn from a study of Ad26.COV2.S vaccination and SARS-CoV-2 variants. Whole-study results and caveats: The authors reported substantial breadth in spike-specific CD8+ and CD4+ T cell responses after vaccination.

Profiled with immunoSEQ multiplex PCR; TCRdb holds only in-frame clones, not every one. The sample holds 350,000 to 500,000 clones, less than 95% seen once. Treatment in this sample: around 19 received Ad26.COV2.S at low or high dose, single or two shots; a few received placebo; per-sample allocation not given. Sampling happened 63 days after the first vaccine or placebo injection. The CDR3 extends over 16 amino acids. Germline CDR1 is SNHLY and CDR2 is FYNNEI. The V and J ends lost 2 bases and 8 bases respectively, with 16 bases between them. This receptor was identified in a person aged 18-65 years who received the Ad26.COV2.S COVID-19 vaccine or a placebo. The genes are TRBV2 and TRBJ1-6; D remains ambiguous. Sequencing was performed on peripheral blood, taken in a trial of Ad26.COV2.S vaccine versus placebo. The CDR3 DNA is TGTGCCAGCAGTGAAACGATAAGGGCCGGCGATTCACCCCTCCACTTT. It translates to CASSETIRAGDSPLHF.